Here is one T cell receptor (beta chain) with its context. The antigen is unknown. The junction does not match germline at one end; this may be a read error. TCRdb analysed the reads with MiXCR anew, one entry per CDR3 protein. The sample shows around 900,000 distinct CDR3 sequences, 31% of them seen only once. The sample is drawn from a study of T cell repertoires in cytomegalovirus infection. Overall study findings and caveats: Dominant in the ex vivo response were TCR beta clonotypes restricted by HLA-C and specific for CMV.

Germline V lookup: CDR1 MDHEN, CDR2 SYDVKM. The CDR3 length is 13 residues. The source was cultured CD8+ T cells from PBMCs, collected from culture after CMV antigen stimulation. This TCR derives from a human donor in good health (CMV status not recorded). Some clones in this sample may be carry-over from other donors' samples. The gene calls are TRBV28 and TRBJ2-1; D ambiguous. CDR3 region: CVSSPGPYNEQFF. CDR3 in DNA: TGTGTCAGCAGTCCCGGGCCTTACAATGAGCAGTTCTTC.